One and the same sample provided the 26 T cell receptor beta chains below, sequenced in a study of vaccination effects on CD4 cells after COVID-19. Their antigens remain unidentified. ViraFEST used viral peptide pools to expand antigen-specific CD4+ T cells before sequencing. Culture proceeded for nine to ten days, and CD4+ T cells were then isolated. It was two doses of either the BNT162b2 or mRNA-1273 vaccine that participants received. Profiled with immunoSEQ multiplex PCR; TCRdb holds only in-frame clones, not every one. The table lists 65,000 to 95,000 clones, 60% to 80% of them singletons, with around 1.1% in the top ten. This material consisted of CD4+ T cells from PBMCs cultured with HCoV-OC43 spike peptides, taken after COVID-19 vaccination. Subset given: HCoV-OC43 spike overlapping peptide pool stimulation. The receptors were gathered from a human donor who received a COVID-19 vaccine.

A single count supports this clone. This CDR3 reads CASTNPGYTQYF. CDR3 nucleotides: TGTGCCAGCACTAACCCGGGCTATACGCAGTATTTT. V and J are TRBV27 and TRBJ2-3; D unresolved. Trimming removed 7 bases at V and 7 bases at J, with 12 bases between. This CDR3 is 12 amino acids long. CDR1 and CDR2 from the germline V gene are MNHEY and SMNVEV (reference sequence).

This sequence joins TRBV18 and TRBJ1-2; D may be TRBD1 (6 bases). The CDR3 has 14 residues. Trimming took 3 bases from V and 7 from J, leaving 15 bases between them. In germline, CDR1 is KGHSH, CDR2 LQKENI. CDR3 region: CASSPGAGGPGYTF. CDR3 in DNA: TGTGCCAGCTCACCGGGGGCAGGTGGGCCTGGCTACACCTTC. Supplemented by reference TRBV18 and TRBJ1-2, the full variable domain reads NAGVMQNPRHLVRRRGQEARLRCSPMKGHSHVYWYRQLPEEGLKFMVYLQKENIIDESGMPKERFSAEFPKEGPSILRIQQVVRGDSAAYFCASSPGAGGPGYTFGSGTRLTVV.

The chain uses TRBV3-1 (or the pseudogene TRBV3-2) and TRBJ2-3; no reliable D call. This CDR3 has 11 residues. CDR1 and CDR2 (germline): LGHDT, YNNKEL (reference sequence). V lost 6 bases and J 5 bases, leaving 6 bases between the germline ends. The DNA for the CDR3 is TGTGCCAGCAGGGGTGAAGATACGCAGTATTTT. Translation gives CASRGEDTQYF.

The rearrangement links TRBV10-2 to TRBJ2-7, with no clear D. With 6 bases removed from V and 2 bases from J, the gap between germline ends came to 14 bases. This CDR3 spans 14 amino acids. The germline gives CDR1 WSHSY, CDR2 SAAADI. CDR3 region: CASRSQLRTYEQYV. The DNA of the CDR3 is TGCGCCAGCAGGAGCCAACTTAGAACCTACGAGCAGTACGTC.

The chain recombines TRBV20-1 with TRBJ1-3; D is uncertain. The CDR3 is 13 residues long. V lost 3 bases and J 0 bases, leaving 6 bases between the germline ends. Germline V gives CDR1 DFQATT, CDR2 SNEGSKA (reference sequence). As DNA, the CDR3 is TGCAGTGCTAGTACCAGCTCTGGAAACACCATATATTTT. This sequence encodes CSASTSSGNTIYF.

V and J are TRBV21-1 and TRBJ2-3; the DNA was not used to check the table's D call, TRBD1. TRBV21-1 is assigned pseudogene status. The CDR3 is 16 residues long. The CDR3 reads CASSKDRSHPTDTQYF. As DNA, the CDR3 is TGTGCCAGCAGCAAGGACAGGTCTCACCCTACAGATACGCAGTATTTT.

CDR3 DNA sequence: TGTGCCAGCGCGGCTGAAGGTAGCAATCAGCCCCAGCATTTT. Encoded protein: CASAAEGSNQPQHF. This chain uses TRBV2 with TRBJ1-5, with D unresolved. Per germline, CDR1 SNHLY and CDR2 FYNNEI. Trimming left V 8 bases short and J 0 bases short, with 11 bases between. The CDR3 contains 14 residues. The full variable domain, in which reference TRBV2 and TRBJ1-5 provide the parts outside the CDR3, is EPEVTQTPSHQVTQMGQEVILRCVPISNHLYFYWYRQILGQKVEFLVSFYNNEISEKSEIFDDQFSVERPDGSNFTLKIRSTKLEDSAMYFCASAAEGSNQPQHFGDGTRLSIL.

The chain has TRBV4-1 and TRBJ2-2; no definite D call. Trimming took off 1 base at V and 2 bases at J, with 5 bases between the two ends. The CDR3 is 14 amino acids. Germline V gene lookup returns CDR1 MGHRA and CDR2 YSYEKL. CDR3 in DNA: TGCGCCAGCAGCCAAGTGGAAAACACCGGGGAGCTGTTTTTT. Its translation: CASSQVENTGELFF.

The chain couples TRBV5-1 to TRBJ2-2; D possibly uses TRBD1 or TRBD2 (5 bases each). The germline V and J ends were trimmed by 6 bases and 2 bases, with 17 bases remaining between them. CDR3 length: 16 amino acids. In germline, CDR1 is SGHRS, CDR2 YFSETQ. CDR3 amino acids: CASTLEDISNTGELFF. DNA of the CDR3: TGCGCCAGCACCCTGGAGGACATATCAAACACCGGGGAGCTGTTTTTT. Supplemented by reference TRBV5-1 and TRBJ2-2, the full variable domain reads KAGVTQTPRYLIKTRGQQVTLSCSPISGHRSVSWYQQTPGQGLQFLFEYFSETQRNKGNFPGRFSGRQFSNSRSEMNVSTLELGDSALYLCASTLEDISNTGELFFGEGSRLTVL.

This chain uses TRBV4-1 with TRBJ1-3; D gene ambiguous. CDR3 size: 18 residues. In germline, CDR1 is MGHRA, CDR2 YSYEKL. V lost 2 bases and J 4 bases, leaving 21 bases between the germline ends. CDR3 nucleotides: TGCGCCAGCAGCCAATCCGCGGCGCACCCGGCGGGCGGAAACACCATATATTTT. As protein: CASSQSAAHPAGGNTIYF.

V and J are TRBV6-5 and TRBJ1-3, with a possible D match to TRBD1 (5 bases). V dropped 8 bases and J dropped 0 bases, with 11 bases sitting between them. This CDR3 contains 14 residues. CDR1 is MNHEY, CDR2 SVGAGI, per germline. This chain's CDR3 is CASVSTASGNTIYF. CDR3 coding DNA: TGTGCCAGCGTATCGACAGCCTCTGGAAACACCATATATTTT.

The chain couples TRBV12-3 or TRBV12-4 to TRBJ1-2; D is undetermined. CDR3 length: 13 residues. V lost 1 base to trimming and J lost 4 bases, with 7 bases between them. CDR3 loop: CASSLVQSYGYTF. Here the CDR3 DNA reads TGTGCCAGCAGTTTAGTGCAATCCTATGGCTACACCTTC.

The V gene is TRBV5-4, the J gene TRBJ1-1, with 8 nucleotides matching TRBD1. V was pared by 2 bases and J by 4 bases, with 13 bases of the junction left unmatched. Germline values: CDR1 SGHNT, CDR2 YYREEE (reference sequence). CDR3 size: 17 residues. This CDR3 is CASSFGGRSTGGTEAFF. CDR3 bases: TGTGCCAGCAGCTTTGGGGGGCGATCAACAGGGGGCACTGAAGCTTTCTTT.

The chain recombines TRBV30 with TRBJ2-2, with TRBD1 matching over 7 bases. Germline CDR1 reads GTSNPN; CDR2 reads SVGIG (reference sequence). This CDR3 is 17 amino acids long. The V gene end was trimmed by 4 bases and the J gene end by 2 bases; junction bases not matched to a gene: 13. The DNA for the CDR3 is TGTGCCTGGACCAAAAAAGCAGGGACAGTTAACACCGGGGAGCTGTTTTTT. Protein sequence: CAWTKKAGTVNTGELFF.

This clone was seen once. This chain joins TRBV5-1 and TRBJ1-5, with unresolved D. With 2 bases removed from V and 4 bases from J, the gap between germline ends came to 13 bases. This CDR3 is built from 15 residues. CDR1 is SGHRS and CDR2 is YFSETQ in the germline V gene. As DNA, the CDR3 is TGCGCCAGCAGCTTTACACCGGGAGGAAATCAGCCCCAGCATTTT. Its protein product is CASSFTPGGNQPQHF. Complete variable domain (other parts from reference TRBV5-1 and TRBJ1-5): KAGVTQTPRYLIKTRGQQVTLSCSPISGHRSVSWYQQTPGQGLQFLFEYFSETQRNKGNFPGRFSGRQFSNSRSEMNVSTLELGDSALYLCASSFTPGGNQPQHFGDGTRLSIL.

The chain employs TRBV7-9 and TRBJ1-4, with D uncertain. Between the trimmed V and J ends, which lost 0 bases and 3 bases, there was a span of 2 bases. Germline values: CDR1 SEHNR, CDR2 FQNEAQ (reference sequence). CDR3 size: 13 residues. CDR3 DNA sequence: TGTGCCAGCAGCTTAGCGGCTAATGAAAAACTGTTTTTT. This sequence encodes CASSLAANEKLFF.

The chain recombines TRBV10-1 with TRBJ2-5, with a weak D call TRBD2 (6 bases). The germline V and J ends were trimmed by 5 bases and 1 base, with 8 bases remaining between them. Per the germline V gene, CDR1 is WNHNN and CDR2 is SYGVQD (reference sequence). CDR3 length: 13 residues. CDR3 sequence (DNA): TGCGCCAGCAGTCGGGACTTCCAAGAGACCCAGTACTTC. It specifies CASSRDFQETQYF.

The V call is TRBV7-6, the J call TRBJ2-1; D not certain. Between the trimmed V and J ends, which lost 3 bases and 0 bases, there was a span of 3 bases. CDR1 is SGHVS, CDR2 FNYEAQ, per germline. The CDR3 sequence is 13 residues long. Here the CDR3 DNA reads TGTGCCAGCAGCTTCAGCTCCTACAATGAGCAGTTCTTC. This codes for CASSFSSYNEQFF.

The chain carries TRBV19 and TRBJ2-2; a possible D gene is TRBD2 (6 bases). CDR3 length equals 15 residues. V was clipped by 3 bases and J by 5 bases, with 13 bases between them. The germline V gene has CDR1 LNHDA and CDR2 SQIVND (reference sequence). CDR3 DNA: TGTGCCAGTAGTATTATTCCTAGCGCGACCGGGGAGCTGTTTTTT. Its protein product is CASSIIPSATGELFF.

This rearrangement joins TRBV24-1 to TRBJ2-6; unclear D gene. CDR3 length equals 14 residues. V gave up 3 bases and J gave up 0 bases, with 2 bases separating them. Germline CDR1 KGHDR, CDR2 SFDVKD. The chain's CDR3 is CATSDRSGANVLTF. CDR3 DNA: TGTGCCACCAGTGATCGCTCTGGGGCCAACGTCCTGACTTTC.

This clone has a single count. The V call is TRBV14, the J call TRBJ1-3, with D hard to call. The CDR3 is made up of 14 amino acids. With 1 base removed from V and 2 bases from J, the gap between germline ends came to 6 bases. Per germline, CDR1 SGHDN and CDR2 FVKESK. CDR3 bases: TGTGCCAGCAGCCAAGGGGTAACTGGAAACACCATATATTTT. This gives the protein CASSQGVTGNTIYF.

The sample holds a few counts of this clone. For the CDR3, the DNA is TGTGCCAGCAGGTGGGACAGGGGGTATAATTCACCCCTCCACTTT. Protein product: CASRWDRGYNSPLHF. The genes are TRBV6-5 and TRBJ1-6; 11 nucleotides match TRBD1. The CDR3 is 15 amino acids. Germline-derived CDR1 and CDR2 are MNHEY and SVGAGI. With V trimmed by 6 bases and J by 4 bases, 2 bases remained unmatched.

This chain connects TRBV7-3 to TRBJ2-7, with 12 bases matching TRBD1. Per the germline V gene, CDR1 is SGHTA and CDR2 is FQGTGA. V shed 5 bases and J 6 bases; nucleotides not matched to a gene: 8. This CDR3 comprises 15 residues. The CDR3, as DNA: TGTGCCAGCAGCGCCACCGGGACAGGGGGCCTCGAGCAGTACGTC. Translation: CASSATGTGGLEQYV.

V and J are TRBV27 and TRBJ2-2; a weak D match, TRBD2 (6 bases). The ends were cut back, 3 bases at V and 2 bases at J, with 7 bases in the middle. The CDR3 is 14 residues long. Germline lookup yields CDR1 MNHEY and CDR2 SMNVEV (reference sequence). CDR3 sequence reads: CASSLTRNTGELFF. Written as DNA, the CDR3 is TGTGCCAGCAGTTTGACTAGAAACACCGGGGAGCTGTTTTTT.

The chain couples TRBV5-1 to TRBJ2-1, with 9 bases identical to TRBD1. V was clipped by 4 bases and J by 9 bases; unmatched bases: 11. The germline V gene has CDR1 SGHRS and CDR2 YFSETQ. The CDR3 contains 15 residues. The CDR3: CASSVTLTGGSEQFF. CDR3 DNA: TGCGCCAGCAGCGTAACCCTAACAGGGGGCAGTGAGCAGTTCTTC. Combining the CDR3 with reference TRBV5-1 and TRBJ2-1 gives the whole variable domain KAGVTQTPRYLIKTRGQQVTLSCSPISGHRSVSWYQQTPGQGLQFLFEYFSETQRNKGNFPGRFSGRQFSNSRSEMNVSTLELGDSALYLCASSVTLTGGSEQFFGPGTRLTVL.

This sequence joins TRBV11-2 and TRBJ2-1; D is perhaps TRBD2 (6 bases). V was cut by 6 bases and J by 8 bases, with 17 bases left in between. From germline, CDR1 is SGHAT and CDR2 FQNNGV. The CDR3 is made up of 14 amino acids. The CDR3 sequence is CASRTAGKVYEQFF. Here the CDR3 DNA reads TGTGCCAGCAGGACTGCGGGGAAGGTGTATGAGCAGTTCTTC.